The present entry profiles one T cell receptor beta chain with its context. Its antigen is unknown. V lost 6 bases to trimming and J lost 6 bases; unmatched junction nucleotides: 7. Germline values: CDR1 MNHNY, CDR2 SVGAGI (reference sequence). This CDR3 has 14 amino acids. TCRB transcripts that were expressed got sequenced, as all of the isolated RNA had been reverse transcribed. Assay used: immunoSEQ multiplex PCR; TCRdb lists only in-frame clones, some missing. The top ten clones hold more than 0.015% of a sample with over 200,000 clones, roughly 10% of them seen once. The data belong to a study of beta chain features in type 1 diabetes. The study, taken as a whole, reports: The question of HLA type influencing TCRB rearrangement was one that remained unresolved here. TCRB CDR3s were moderately but significantly shorter in Type 1 diabetes patients in all four CD4+ subsets.

Donors underwent one heparinised blood draw, about 110 mL on average. Via CD45RO/CCR7/CD25/CD127/CD95/CD27, cells of the CD4+ naive, central memory, regulatory and stem cell-like memory subsets were sorted. This sequence joins TRBV6-6 and TRBJ1-2; 10 bases agree with TRBD1. The sequence was collected from a man aged 25 to 40 with type 1 diabetes. The sample was naive CD4+ T cells from blood. CDR3 sequence reads: CASSRGQGLDGYTF. CDR3 DNA: TGTGCCAGCAGCCGGGGACAGGGGTTAGATGGCTACACCTTC.